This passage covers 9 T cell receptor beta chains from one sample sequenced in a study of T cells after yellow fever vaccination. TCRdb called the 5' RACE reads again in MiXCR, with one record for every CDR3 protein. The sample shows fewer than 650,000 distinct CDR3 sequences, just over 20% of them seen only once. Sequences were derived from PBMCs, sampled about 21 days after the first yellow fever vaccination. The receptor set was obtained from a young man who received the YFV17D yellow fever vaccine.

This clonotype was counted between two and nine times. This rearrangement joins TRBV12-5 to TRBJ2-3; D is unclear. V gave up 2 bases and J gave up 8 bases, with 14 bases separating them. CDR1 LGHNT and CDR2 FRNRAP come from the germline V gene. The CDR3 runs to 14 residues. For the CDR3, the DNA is TGTGCTAGTGGTTTGCAGGACCCCGTGGGTACGCAGTATTTT. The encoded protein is CASGLQDPVGTQYF. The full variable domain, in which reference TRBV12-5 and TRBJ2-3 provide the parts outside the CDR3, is DARVTQTPRHKVTEMGQEVTMRCQPILGHNTVFWYRQTMMQGLELLAYFRNRAPLDDSGMPKDRFSAEMPDATLATLKIQPSEPRDSAVYFCASGLQDPVGTQYFGPGTRLTVL.

The CDR3 protein is CASRRIPGETQYF. CDR3 DNA sequence: TGCGCCAGCAGGCGCATTCCCGGGGAGACCCAGTACTTC. The chain uses TRBV5-1 and TRBJ2-5, with no clear D. Looked up from germline, CDR1 is SGHRS and CDR2 is YFSETQ. The CDR3 is made up of 13 amino acids. Trimming pared 5 bases from V and 5 bases from J, leaving 13 bases between.

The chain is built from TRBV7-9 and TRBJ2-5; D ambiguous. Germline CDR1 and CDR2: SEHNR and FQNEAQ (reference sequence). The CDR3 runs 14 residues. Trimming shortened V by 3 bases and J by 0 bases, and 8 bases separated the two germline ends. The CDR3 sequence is CASSFRTDQETQYF. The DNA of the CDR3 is TGTGCCAGCAGCTTTCGGACGGACCAAGAGACCCAGTACTTC. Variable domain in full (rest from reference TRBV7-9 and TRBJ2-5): DTGVSQNPRHKITKRGQNVTFRCDPISEHNRLYWYRQTLGQGPEFLTYFQNEAQLEKSRLLSDRFSAERPKGSFSTLEIQRTEQGDSAMYLCASSFRTDQETQYFGPGTRLLVL.

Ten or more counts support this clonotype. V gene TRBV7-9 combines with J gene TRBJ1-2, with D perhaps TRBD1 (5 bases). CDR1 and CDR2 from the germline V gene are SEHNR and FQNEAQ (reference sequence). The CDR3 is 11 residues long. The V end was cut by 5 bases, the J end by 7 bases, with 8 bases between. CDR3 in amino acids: CASSPGFGYTF. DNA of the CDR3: TGTGCCAGCAGCCCAGGGTTTGGCTACACCTTC.

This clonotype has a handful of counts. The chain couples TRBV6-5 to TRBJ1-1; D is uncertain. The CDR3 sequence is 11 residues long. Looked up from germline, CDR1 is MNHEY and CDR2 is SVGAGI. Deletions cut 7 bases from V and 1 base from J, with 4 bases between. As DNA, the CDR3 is TGTGCCAGCATGGGGAACACTGAAGCTTTCTTT. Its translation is CASMGNTEAFF.

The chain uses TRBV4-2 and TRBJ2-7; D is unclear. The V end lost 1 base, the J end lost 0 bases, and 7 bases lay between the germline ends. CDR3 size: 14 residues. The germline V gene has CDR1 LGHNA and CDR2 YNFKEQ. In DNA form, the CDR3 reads TGTGCCAGCAGCCAAGGGTCCCGCTCCTACGAGCAGTACTTC. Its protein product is CASSQGSRSYEQYF.

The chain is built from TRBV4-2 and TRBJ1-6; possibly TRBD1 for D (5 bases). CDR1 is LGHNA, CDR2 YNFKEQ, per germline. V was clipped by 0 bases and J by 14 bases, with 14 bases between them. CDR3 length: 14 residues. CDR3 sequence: CASSQDSTGGALHF. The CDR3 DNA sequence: TGTGCCAGCAGCCAAGATAGTACGGGAGGGGCCCTCCACTTT.

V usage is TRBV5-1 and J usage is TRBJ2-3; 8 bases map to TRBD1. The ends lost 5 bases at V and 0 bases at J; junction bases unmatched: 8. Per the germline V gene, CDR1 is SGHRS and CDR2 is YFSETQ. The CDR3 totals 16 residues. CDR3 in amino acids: CASRPQGASSTDTQYF. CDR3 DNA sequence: TGCGCCAGCAGACCCCAGGGGGCTTCGAGCACAGATACGCAGTATTTT.

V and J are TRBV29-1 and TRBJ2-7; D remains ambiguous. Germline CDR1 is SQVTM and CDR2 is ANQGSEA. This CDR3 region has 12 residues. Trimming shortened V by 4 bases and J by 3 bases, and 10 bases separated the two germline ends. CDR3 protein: CSVGSGGYEQYF. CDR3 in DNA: TGCAGCGTTGGTTCGGGTGGCTACGAGCAGTACTTC.